These 2 T cell receptor beta chains were all obtained from the same sample, sequenced in a study of cytomegalovirus exposure and HLA in healthy donors. The PCR ran on 60 Vbeta and 13 Jbeta primers. Repertoires were generated with immunoSEQ multiplex PCR, while TCRdb's copy carries only in-frame clones and drops some. The sample shows over 85,000 clones, about 80% of them seen only once. The specimen was PBMCs. These receptors came from a female donor in good health and CMV-seropositive.

The J gene is TRBJ1-1, the V gene TRBV6-5; the D gene is possibly TRBD1 (5 bases). The CDR3 is 15 residues long. The ends were cut back, 2 bases at V and 5 bases at J, with 15 bases in the middle. Germline CDR1 MNHEY, CDR2 SVGAGI. As DNA, the CDR3 is TGTGCCAGCAGTTACGCGACAGATGCGGTTACTGAAGCTTTCTTT. This sequence encodes CASSYATDAVTEAFF.

J is TRBJ1-2 and V is TRBV5-4; no firm D call. The CDR3 length is 13 residues. V shed 1 base and J shed 3 bases, with 7 bases lying between them. The V gene's germline CDR1 is SGHNT and CDR2 YYREEE (reference sequence). CDR3 DNA: TGTGCCAGCAGCTTGTTACCGGACTATGGCTACACCTTC. This translates into CASSLLPDYGYTF. Using reference TRBV5-4 and TRBJ1-2 for the parts outside the CDR3, the full variable domain is ETGVTQSPTHLIKTRGQQVTLRCSSQSGHNTVSWYQQALGQGPQFIFQYYREEENGRGNFPPRFSGLQFPNYSSELNVNALELDDSALYLCASSLLPDYGYTFGSGTRLTVV.